A few counts support the clone carrying this T cell receptor beta chain. No antigen is known for it. The data belong to a study of cytomegalovirus exposure and HLA in healthy donors. Study information: Within the Caucasian-associated ancestry cluster were under 85% of the roughly 430 genotyped donors.

Study-level points and caveats: About 150 TCR beta chains were listed as cytomegalovirus-associated. In a later analysis, common viral pathogens appeared linked to several of the most significant clusters. Researchers reported in a later analysis that a missense DCLRE1C variant was tied to TCR beta V- and J-gene trimming.

Trimming cost V 4 bases and J 4 bases, with 13 bases left between them. The germline V gene has CDR1 SEHNR and CDR2 FQNEAQ (reference sequence). This CDR3 contains 14 residues. In the PCR, 60 Vbeta and 13 Jbeta primers were used. The table came from immunoSEQ multiplex PCR; TCRdb's copy has only in-frame clones and leaves some out. Found here are approximately 130,000 clones, roughly 79% of them singletons; the top ten hold around 0.99%. The chain is built from TRBV7-9 and TRBJ1-2; the D gene is possibly TRBD1 (6 bases). The sequence came from a male donor in good health and CMV-seronegative. Sequenced sample: PBMCs. This chain's CDR3 is CASSSRQAIYGYTF. DNA of the CDR3: TGTGCCAGCAGCTCGCGACAGGCAATCTATGGCTACACCTTC.